Shown below are 20 T cell receptor beta chains from a single sample sequenced in a study of Ad26.COV2.S vaccination and SARS-CoV-2 variants. Profiled with immunoSEQ multiplex PCR; TCRdb holds only in-frame clones, not every one. Of around 450,000 clones listed, nearly 90% were seen once; the top ten hold about 2.5%. Treatment reported: around 19 received Ad26.COV2.S at low or high dose, single or two shots; about 5 received placebo; per-sample allocation not given. It was on day 63 after the first vaccine or placebo injection that samples were taken. The sample consisted of peripheral blood, taken in a trial of Ad26.COV2.S vaccine versus placebo. All receptors derive from a person between 18 and 65 years old who received the Ad26.COV2.S COVID-19 vaccine or a placebo.

This chain links TRBV2 with TRBJ2-2; possible D gene TRBD2, 5 bases. CDR3 length: 14 amino acids. The V and J ends lost 4 bases and 4 bases respectively, with 10 bases between them. The germline V gene encodes CDR1 SNHLY and CDR2 FYNNEI. The CDR3 nucleotides are TGTGCCAGCAGTGTTGTTAGCGCCACCGGGGAGCTGTTTTTT. It yields the protein CASSVVSATGELFF.

CDR3 loop: CASSQNGRDYEQYF. In nucleotides, the CDR3 is TGTGCCAGCTCACAGAACGGCCGGGACTACGAGCAGTACTTC. This chain joins TRBV18 and TRBJ2-7; D is perhaps TRBD2 (5 bases). Germline V CDR1 and CDR2: KGHSH, LQKENI. There are 14 residues in the CDR3. Trimming stripped 4 bases from V and 3 bases from J, with 13 bases between.

The chain carries TRBV30 and TRBJ1-3; the D gene is possibly TRBD1 (5 bases). CDR3 length: 14 amino acids. From germline, CDR1 is GTSNPN and CDR2 SVGIG (reference sequence). Trimming removed 1 base from V and 0 bases from J, with 7 bases in between. CDR3: CAWSGDFSGNTIYF. In DNA form, the CDR3 reads TGTGCCTGGAGTGGGGACTTCTCTGGAAACACCATATATTTT.

The chain is built from TRBV30 and TRBJ1-6; D ambiguous. V was shortened by 4 bases and J by 5 bases, with 6 bases between the two germline ends. The CDR3 runs to 12 residues. Germline V gene data show CDR1 as GTSNPN and CDR2 as SVGIG (reference sequence). This CDR3 reads CAWTRDNSPLHF. The DNA of the CDR3 is TGTGCCTGGACCCGGGATAATTCACCCCTCCACTTT.

The V and J genes are TRBV3-1 (or the pseudogene TRBV3-2) and TRBJ1-2, with a tentative D call TRBD1 (5 bases). The CDR3 is made up of 14 amino acids. Trimming removed 5 bases from V and 7 bases from J, with 17 bases in between. Germline lookup yields CDR1 LGHDT and CDR2 YNNKEL (reference sequence). In DNA form, the CDR3 reads TGTGCCAGCAGCTTCAGGGAGGTTAGAACTGGCTACACCTTC. Its protein product is CASSFREVRTGYTF.

The chain combines TRBV4-2 with TRBJ1-4; no clear D. The CDR3 length is 16 residues. The germline V gene encodes CDR1 LGHNA and CDR2 YNFKEQ. V was trimmed by 1 base and J by 4 bases, leaving 13 bases between them. CDR3 DNA sequence: TGTGCCAGCAGCCAAGCCGGACGAGGGCTTAATGAAAAACTGTTTTTT. It yields the protein CASSQAGRGLNEKLFF.

The rearrangement joins TRBV2 to TRBJ1-4; the D gene is possibly TRBD1 (6 bases). Germline lookup yields CDR1 SNHLY and CDR2 FYNNEI. The ends were cut back, 8 bases at V and 1 base at J, with 11 bases in the middle. The CDR3 sequence is 14 residues long. CDR3 region: CASAQGRTNEKLFF. CDR3 nucleotide sequence: TGTGCCAGCGCGCAGGGGAGAACTAATGAAAAACTGTTTTTT.

The chain has TRBV7-9 and TRBJ2-3; D uncertain. V was pared by 2 bases and J by 1 base, with 7 bases between. Germline V gene lookup returns CDR1 SEHNR and CDR2 FQNEAQ (reference sequence). The CDR3 covers 14 residues. The CDR3 coding sequence is TGTGCCAGCAGCTTATATGGTCGCACAGATACGCAGTATTTT. This sequence encodes CASSLYGRTDTQYF.

The CDR3 loop reads CASSVIAGGWEQETQYF. Here the CDR3 DNA reads TGTGCCAGCAGCGTAATTGCGGGAGGATGGGAGCAAGAGACCCAGTACTTC. The J gene is TRBJ2-5, the V gene TRBV9; 8 nucleotides line up with TRBD2. J gave up 2 bases and V 1 base, and 10 bases lay outside the gene matches. Germline V gives CDR1 SGDLS, CDR2 YYNGEE. The CDR3 extends over 17 amino acids.

The rearrangement joins TRBV18 to TRBJ2-7; 9 bases agree with TRBD2. After removal of 6 bases from V and 6 bases from J, the junction contained 9 bases not matched to a gene. The CDR3 consists of 14 residues. Looked up from germline, CDR1 is KGHSH and CDR2 is LQKENI. The CDR3, as DNA: TGTGCCAGCTCCCCTGGTAGCGGGAGTGGCGAGCAGTACGTC. Its protein is CASSPGSGSGEQYV.

V gene TRBV28 combines with J gene TRBJ1-4; weak D call: TRBD1 (5 bases). This CDR3 has 16 residues. The germline V gene has CDR1 MDHEN and CDR2 SYDVKM. V gave up 2 bases and J gave up 6 bases, with 16 bases separating them. The CDR3 reads CASSLELRDRDEKLFF. The CDR3 DNA reads TGTGCCAGCAGTTTAGAGCTACGGGACCGGGATGAAAAACTGTTTTTT.

The V call is TRBV27, the J call TRBJ1-6, with D tentatively TRBD1 (5 bases). Germline V gene data show CDR1 as MNHEY and CDR2 as SMNVEV (reference sequence). Trimming stripped 2 bases from V and 6 bases from J, with 14 bases between. The CDR3 totals 16 residues. The CDR3 is CASSLQGPLLNSPLHF. The CDR3 bases are TGTGCCAGCAGTTTACAGGGCCCCCTTCTTAATTCACCCCTCCACTTT.

The CDR3 DNA follows: TGTGCCAGCTCACCCCCCGTCGACAGAACCTACGAGCAGTACTTC. Encoded protein: CASSPPVDRTYEQYF. The chain combines TRBV18 with TRBJ2-7, with D tentatively TRBD1 (5 bases). V lost 3 bases, J lost 2 bases, and 14 bases lay in between. The CDR3 is 15 residues long. Germline assignment: CDR1 KGHSH and CDR2 LQKENI.

This clone was detected only once. This chain joins TRBV11-3 and TRBJ2-7; 9 bases match TRBD1. The CDR3 runs to 15 residues. Germline V CDR1 and CDR2: SGHNT, YENEEA. Trimming at V came to 2 bases and at J to 4 bases, leaving 6 bases not matched to a gene. CDR3 DNA sequence: TGTGCCAGCAGCTTACGCGGAGGGACAGGGTACGAGCAGTACGTC. It specifies CASSLRGGTGYEQYV.

CDR3 nucleotides: TGTGCCAGCAGTCCCCCCGGGGGGGTAGCGGCGAGCTCCTACGAGCAGTACGTC. Protein sequence: CASSPPGGVAASSYEQYV. This chain connects TRBV28 to TRBJ2-7, with TRBD2 matching over 8 bases. V lost 5 bases, J lost 0 bases, and 15 bases stayed unmatched. CDR1 is MDHEN and CDR2 is SYDVKM in the germline V gene. The CDR3 extends over 18 amino acids.

The chain employs TRBV3-1 (or the pseudogene TRBV3-2) and TRBJ2-3; D may be TRBD1 (6 bases). This CDR3 spans 17 amino acids. Trimming removed 3 bases at V and 1 base at J, with 17 bases between. Looked up from germline, CDR1 is LGHDT and CDR2 is YNNKEL (reference sequence). CDR3 coding DNA: TGTGCCAGCAGCCACCTTCAAGGTGGGGGCCGCACAGATACGCAGTATTTT. It encodes CASSHLQGGGRTDTQYF.

V gene TRBV4-2 combines with J gene TRBJ1-2; 9 nucleotides align to TRBD1. J was trimmed by 7 bases and V by 6 bases; bases with no gene match: 9. The CDR3 sequence is 14 residues long. The germline V gene has CDR1 LGHNA and CDR2 YNFKEQ. The CDR3 is CASRLQGAGGGYTF. In DNA, the CDR3 is TGTGCCAGCAGATTACAGGGGGCCGGCGGTGGCTACACCTTC.

This sequence joins TRBV15 and TRBJ1-2; D is perhaps TRBD1 (5 bases). V was clipped by 0 bases and J by 2 bases, with 13 bases between them. Germline V gene sequence: CDR1 LNHNV, CDR2 YYDKDF (reference sequence). The CDR3 is made up of 16 amino acids. This chain's CDR3 is CATSREPTEGNYGYTF. Here the CDR3 DNA reads TGTGCCACCAGCAGAGAACCGACAGAAGGGAACTATGGCTACACCTTC.

This clone was picked up one time. The CDR3 coding sequence is TGTGCCAGCAGCCGGGACTTATGGGGCACAGATACGCAGTATTTT. Translating it yields CASSRDLWGTDTQYF. The V call is TRBV3-1 (or the pseudogene TRBV3-2), the J call TRBJ2-3; weak D call: TRBD2 (6 bases). Looked up from germline, CDR1 is LGHDT and CDR2 is YNNKEL (reference sequence). CDR3 size: 15 residues. The V end was cut by 4 bases, the J end by 1 base, with 12 bases between.

The genes are TRBV5-1 and TRBJ2-7; D is unclear. V gave up 0 bases and J gave up 5 bases, with 15 bases separating them. Germline CDR1 SGHRS, CDR2 YFSETQ. This CDR3 contains 15 residues. The CDR3 DNA follows: TGCGCCAGCAGCTTGGAGGGTGGTGTATCCCACGAGCAGTACTTC. Translating gives CASSLEGGVSHEQYF.